A single sample gave rise to the 23 T cell receptor beta chains below, sequenced in a study of CD4+ T cells in melanoma. Sequencing was performed with immunoSEQ multiplex PCR; in TCRdb, only in-frame clones are kept and a portion is missing. The data contain fewer than 150,000 clones, over 90% of them singletons. The receptors derive from a human donor with melanoma.

J is TRBJ1-2 and V is TRBV25-1, with 9 bases matching TRBD1. Germline CDR1 and CDR2: MGHDK and SYGVNS. The CDR3 contains 15 residues. The junction had 6 bases not matched to a gene; V was cut back by 3 bases and J by 4 bases. The CDR3 DNA is TGTGCCAGCAGTGATTCCGGGACAGGGTTCTATGGCTACACCTTC. Residues: CASSDSGTGFYGYTF.

The chain links TRBV7-9 to TRBJ1-2, with D unresolved. Germline V gene sequence: CDR1 SEHNR, CDR2 FQNEAQ (reference sequence). Trimming shortened V by 5 bases and J by 4 bases, and 11 bases separated the two germline ends. The CDR3 runs to 13 residues. CDR3 sequence: CASSPGYGYGYTF. The CDR3 DNA follows: TGTGCCAGCAGCCCCGGGTACGGCTATGGCTACACCTTC. Drawing the rest from reference TRBV7-9 and TRBJ1-2, the complete variable domain is DTGVSQNPRHKITKRGQNVTFRCDPISEHNRLYWYRQTLGQGPEFLTYFQNEAQLEKSRLLSDRFSAERPKGSFSTLEIQRTEQGDSAMYLCASSPGYGYGYTFGSGTRLTVV.

The rearrangement links TRBV10-3 to TRBJ2-7; 10 bases are a match to TRBD1. Germline V gene sequence: CDR1 ENHRY, CDR2 SYGVKD. This CDR3 is 13 amino acids long. V lost 10 bases, J lost 4 bases, and 7 bases stayed unmatched. This chain's CDR3 is CATRGTGAYEQYF. CDR3 DNA sequence: TGTGCCACCCGGGGGACAGGGGCTTACGAGCAGTACTTC.

The chain recombines TRBV6-6 with TRBJ1-1; possible D gene TRBD1, 6 bases. The ends were cut back, 8 bases at V and 1 base at J, with 14 bases in the middle. This CDR3 region has 14 residues. Looked up from germline, CDR1 is MNHNY and CDR2 is SVGAGI (reference sequence). The CDR3 spells CASQRGFGNTEAFF. The CDR3 bases are TGTGCCAGCCAAAGGGGGTTCGGGAACACTGAAGCTTTCTTT.

The chain combines TRBV11-2 with TRBJ1-1, with no clear D. Germline CDR1 reads SGHAT; CDR2 reads FQNNGV. Trimming took 1 base from V and 3 from J, leaving 6 bases between them. The CDR3 has 13 amino acids. The CDR3 coding sequence is TGTGCCAGCAGCTTAGCCAGATACACTGAAGCTTTCTTT. This codes for CASSLARYTEAFF.

The gene calls are TRBV6-5 and TRBJ1-1, with 10 bases lining up with TRBD1. CDR3 length: 15 residues. Germline CDR1 reads MNHEY; CDR2 reads SVGAGI. The trim removed 6 bases at V and 4 bases at J, leaving 8 bases unmatched. The CDR3 protein is CASSFDRGRSTEAFF. CDR3 bases: TGTGCCAGCAGCTTCGACAGGGGGCGCTCCACTGAAGCTTTCTTT.

The rearrangement uses TRBV29-1 and TRBJ1-2; unclear D gene. The germline V gene encodes CDR1 SQVTM and CDR2 ANQGSEA. Trimming took off 1 base at V and 4 bases at J, with 13 bases between the two ends. CDR3 size: 14 residues. The CDR3 region has the DNA TGCAGCGTTGAAGCTAGGGAGGGCCTCTATGGCTACACCTTC. It yields the protein CSVEAREGLYGYTF. The entire variable domain, with the rest obtained from reference TRBV29-1 and TRBJ1-2, is as follows: SAVISQKPSRDICQRGTSLTIQCQVDSQVTMMFWYRQQPGQSLTLIATANQGSEATYESGFVIDKFPISRPNLTFSTLTVSNMSPEDSSIYLCSVEAREGLYGYTFGSGTRLTVV.

The DNA for the CDR3 is TGCGCCAGCAGCTCAGCGAGAGGCGGGCAAGGCGAGCAGTACTTC. It specifies CASSSARGGQGEQYF. V gene TRBV5-1 combines with J gene TRBJ2-7; tentatively, D is TRBD2 (5 bases). Trimming removed 3 bases at V and 6 bases at J, with 19 bases between. Germline V CDR1 and CDR2: SGHRS, YFSETQ. This CDR3 contains 15 residues. Using reference TRBV5-1 and TRBJ2-7 for the parts outside the CDR3, the full variable domain is KAGVTQTPRYLIKTRGQQVTLSCSPISGHRSVSWYQQTPGQGLQFLFEYFSETQRNKGNFPGRFSGRQFSNSRSEMNVSTLELGDSALYLCASSSARGGQGEQYFGPGTRLTVT.

The gene calls are TRBV27 and TRBJ2-7, with a possible D match to TRBD2 (5 bases). CDR3 length: 14 residues. The germline V gene encodes CDR1 MNHEY and CDR2 SMNVEV (reference sequence). V lost 6 bases and J 5 bases, leaving 17 bases between the germline ends. CDR3 residues: CASRDGLRRNEQYF. The CDR3 DNA reads TGTGCCAGCAGGGATGGACTCCGAAGGAACGAGCAGTACTTC.

The V and J genes are TRBV9 and TRBJ1-3; D ambiguous. The ends were cut back, 0 bases at V and 4 bases at J, with 14 bases in the middle. CDR3 length: 16 residues. Germline V gene lookup returns CDR1 SGDLS and CDR2 YYNGEE. The CDR3 spells CASSVERDSKGNTIYF. DNA of the CDR3: TGTGCCAGCAGCGTAGAACGGGATTCAAAAGGAAACACCATATATTTT. Variable domain in full (rest from reference TRBV9 and TRBJ1-3): DSGVTQTPKHLITATGQRVTLRCSPRSGDLSVYWYQQSLDQGLQFLIQYYNGEERAKGNILERFSAQQFPDLHSELNLSSLELGDSALYFCASSVERDSKGNTIYFGEGSWLTVV.

CDR3 in amino acids: CASSQDRTAEYYLGYTF. CDR3 nucleotides: TGCGCCAGCAGCCAAGATCGAACGGCCGAGTACTACTTGGGCTACACCTTC. V and J are TRBV4-1 and TRBJ1-2; D not resolved. This CDR3 has 17 amino acids. V dropped 0 bases and J dropped 8 bases, with 22 bases sitting between them. The germline V gene encodes CDR1 MGHRA and CDR2 YSYEKL.

The chain couples TRBV6-5 to TRBJ1-5, with a tentative D call TRBD1 (5 bases). This CDR3 region has 15 residues. Germline V lookup: CDR1 MNHEY, CDR2 SVGAGI. V was clipped by 6 bases and J by 2 bases, with 14 bases between them. CDR3: CASSRVGVGNQPQHF. As DNA, the CDR3 is TGTGCCAGCAGCAGGGTGGGGGTCGGCAATCAGCCCCAGCATTTT.

CDR3: CASSVDSGTYNEQFF. In nucleotides, the CDR3 is TGTGCCAGCAGCGTAGATAGCGGGACTTACAATGAGCAGTTCTTC. The chain joins TRBV9 to TRBJ2-1; 8 bases map to TRBD2. Looked up from germline, CDR1 is SGDLS and CDR2 is YYNGEE. The CDR3 has 15 residues. V was clipped by 0 bases and J by 4 bases; unmatched bases: 3.

The chain combines TRBV30 with TRBJ1-5, with D unclear. Germline V gene lookup returns CDR1 GTSNPN and CDR2 SVGIG (reference sequence). Deletions cut 0 bases from V and 11 bases from J, with 14 bases between. The CDR3 has 13 amino acids. The CDR3 DNA follows: TGTGCCTGGAGTGTACTGACTGATGGGTCCCAGCATTTT. The encoded protein is CAWSVLTDGSQHF. The full variable domain, with the rest looked up from reference TRBV30 and TRBJ1-5, is SQTIHQWPATLVQPVGSPLSLECTVEGTSNPNLYWYRQAAGRGLQLLFYSVGIGQISSEVPQNLSASRPQDRQFILSSKKLLLSDSGFYLCAWSVLTDGSQHFGDGTRLSIL.

The rearrangement uses TRBV18 and TRBJ1-5, with 7 bases aligning to TRBD1. CDR1 and CDR2 (germline): KGHSH, LQKENI. Unmatched junction bases numbered 2, after V lost 1 base and J lost 2 bases. The length of the CDR3 is 15 residues. CDR3 sequence reads: CASSPRQGRNQPQHF. The CDR3 DNA follows: TGTGCCAGCTCACCACGACAGGGACGCAATCAGCCCCAGCATTTT.

The genes are TRBV7-2 and TRBJ1-2; D not resolved. Trimming took off 3 bases at V and 0 bases at J, with 8 bases between the two ends. The CDR3 extends over 14 amino acids. CDR1 and CDR2 from the germline V gene are SGHTA and FQGNSA. As DNA, the CDR3 is TGTGCCAGCAGCTTGGGCGGTCCTAACTATGGCTACACCTTC. Its protein is CASSLGGPNYGYTF. The full variable domain, rest sourced from reference TRBV7-2 and TRBJ1-2, is GAGVSQSPSNKVTEKGKDVELRCDPISGHTALYWYRQSLGQGLEFLIYFQGNSAPDKSGLPSDRFSAERTGGSVSTLTIQRTQQEDSAVYLCASSLGGPNYGYTFGSGTRLTVV.

This clone was picked up one time. The J gene is TRBJ1-5, the V gene TRBV19; weak D call: TRBD1 (6 bases). Deletions cut 6 bases from V and 5 bases from J, with 17 bases between. The V gene's germline CDR1 is LNHDA and CDR2 SQIVND (reference sequence). The CDR3 spans 15 residues. CDR3 sequence: CASSPRRGGDQPQHF. The CDR3 DNA reads as TGTGCCAGTAGCCCGCGCAGGGGAGGGGATCAGCCCCAGCATTTT.

The V and J genes are TRBV14 and TRBJ1-1; D is perhaps TRBD1 (5 bases). This CDR3 has 16 amino acids. V lost 0 bases and J lost 1, with 12 bases in between. From germline, CDR1 is SGHDN and CDR2 FVKESK. The CDR3 bases are TGTGCCAGCAGCCAAGATCAGGGACTCCCGAACACTGAAGCTTTCTTT. This translates into CASSQDQGLPNTEAFF. Based on the CDR3 plus reference TRBV14 and TRBJ1-1, the full variable domain is EAGVTQFPSHSVIEKGQTVTLRCDPISGHDNLYWYRRVMGKEIKFLLHFVKESKQDESGMPNNRFLAERTGGTYSTLKVQPAELEDSGVYFCASSQDQGLPNTEAFFGQGTRLTVV.

CDR3 amino acids: CASSLELAGNEQFF. CDR3 DNA sequence: TGCGCCAGCAGCTTGGAACTAGCGGGGAATGAGCAGTTCTTC. The chain uses TRBV5-1 and TRBJ2-1; 10 bases align to TRBD2. The CDR3 consists of 14 residues. The V gene's germline CDR1 is SGHRS and CDR2 YFSETQ. V shed 0 bases and J 7 bases; nucleotides not matched to a gene: 1.

A single count supports this clone. This chain joins TRBV30 and TRBJ2-7, with 9 bases lining up with TRBD1. The V gene end was trimmed by 0 bases and the J gene end by 2 bases; junction bases not matched to a gene: 2. The CDR3 consists of 14 residues. The germline V gene has CDR1 GTSNPN and CDR2 SVGIG (reference sequence). CDR3 sequence reads: CAWSVGTGPYEQYF. CDR3 nucleotides: TGTGCCTGGAGTGTGGGGACAGGGCCCTACGAGCAGTACTTC.

The V gene is TRBV19, the J gene TRBJ1-1; 8 bases align to TRBD1. The CDR3 contains 16 residues. Looked up from germline, CDR1 is LNHDA and CDR2 is SQIVND (reference sequence). J lost 0 bases, V lost 7 bases, and 10 bases had no gene match. The CDR3 sequence: CASNQGARMMNTEAFF. DNA for the CDR3: TGTGCCAGTAACCAGGGGGCGCGTATGATGAACACTGAAGCTTTCTTT. The variable domain in full, with the rest retrieved from reference TRBV19 and TRBJ1-1, is DGGITQSPKYLFRKEGQNVTLSCEQNLNHDAMYWYRQDPGQGLRLIYYSQIVNDFQKGDIAEGYSVSREKKESFPLTVTSAQKNPTAFYLCASNQGARMMNTEAFFGQGTRLTVV.

The CDR3 region is CAWDRDRGYEQYF. As DNA, the CDR3 is TGTGCCTGGGACCGGGACAGGGGCTACGAGCAGTACTTC. This chain uses TRBV30 with TRBJ2-7, with 10 bases matching TRBD1. CDR3 length: 13 residues. CDR1 GTSNPN and CDR2 SVGIG come from the germline V gene (reference sequence). The ends lost 5 bases at V and 3 bases at J; junction bases unmatched: 4.

The rearrangement joins TRBV10-3 to TRBJ2-7; TRBD2 matches 7 bases. Per germline, CDR1 ENHRY and CDR2 SYGVKD. V shed 2 bases and J 2 bases; nucleotides not matched to a gene: 0. The CDR3 consists of 13 residues. The CDR3 here is CAISESGAYEQYF. DNA of the CDR3: TGTGCCATCAGTGAGAGCGGGGCCTACGAGCAGTACTTC.